Listed below are T cell receptor beta chains from one sample, sequenced in a study of blood T cells in healthy people across ages. TCRdb passed the 5' RACE reads through MiXCR, listing each CDR3 protein once. Counted here are roughly 1.9 million distinct CDR3 sequences, around 40% occurring once; the ten biggest clones make up about 21%. The sample was blood. The receptors were sampled from a human donor in good health. CDR3s include the opening cysteine and the closing phenylalanine or tryptophan. D genes are given only for firm matches. Size is stated for part of the rows, as once, few or many counts, or as a class when the clone is expanded.

clone_size	v_call	j_call	d_call	cdr3_nt	cdr3_aa
-	TRBV7-2	TRBJ2-7	-	TGTGCCAGCACCGGAGGCTACTCCTACGAGCAGTACTTC	CASTGGYSYEQYF
-	TRBV3-1	TRBJ1-2	-	TGTGCCAGCAGCCAAGATGCGGCAGAAGGACATGGCTACACCTTC	CASSQDAAEGHGYTF
-	TRBV11-1	TRBJ1-1	-	TGTGCCAGCAGCTTAATAAGGTTCGGCACTGAAGCTTTCTTT	CASSLIRFGTEAFF
-	TRBV6-5	TRBJ2-1	TRBD1	TGTGCCAGCAGTTACGGGACAGGGGTGTTTAATGAGCAGTTCTTC	CASSYGTGVFNEQFF
-	TRBV12-5	TRBJ2-7	-	TGTGCTAGTGGTTTGGTAACGGGGGAGGGGGACCATTCCTACGAGCAGTACTTC	CASGLVTGEGDHSYEQYF
few	TRBV6-5	TRBJ2-5	-	TGTGCCAGCAGTTACGGCGGCCAGCTTTGGACCCAGTACTTC	CASSYGGQLWTQYF
-	TRBV6-1	TRBJ1-2	-	TGTGCCAGCAGTGAAGCGGGACCCGTCTATGGCTACACCTTC	CASSEAGPVYGYTF
few	TRBV12-5	TRBJ2-5	TRBD1	TGTGCTAGTGGTTTGGTACAGACAGGGGGAGAGACCCAGTACTTC	CASGLVQTGGETQYF
-	TRBV20-1	TRBJ2-7	-	TGCAGTGCTAGCGCGGGACAGTACTACGAGCAGTACTTC	CSASAGQYYEQYF
few	TRBV20-1	TRBJ2-3	TRBD1	TGCAGTGCTGCACCGGGACAGGGTTCCTTGGATACGCAGTATTTT	CSAAPGQGSLDTQYF
-	TRBV7-8	TRBJ1-6	-	TGTGCCAGCAGCTTAGAACTCGCGGGGGGATATAATTCACCCCTCCACTTT	CASSLELAGGYNSPLHF
once	TRBV28	TRBJ1-5	-	TGTGCCACCACACGCGATCAGCCCCAGCATTTT	CATTRDQPQHF
once	TRBV5-6	TRBJ2-1	TRBD2	TGTGCCAGCAGCTACCCTAGCGGGGGGGCCTCTGAGCAGTTCTTC	CASSYPSGGASEQFF
-	TRBV10-3	TRBJ2-1	-	TGCGCCATCAGTGAGACCGGGGGCAGCTCCTACAATGAGCAGTTCTTC	CAISETGGSSYNEQFF
-	TRBV27	TRBJ2-1	-	TGTGCCAGCAGTTTACTGGCCGGGGCAGCCTACAATGAGCAGTTCTTC	CASSLLAGAAYNEQFF
few	TRBV28	TRBJ2-4	-	TGTGCCAGCAGTTTACAACCCAGCCAGCAGCAGTACTTC	CASSLQPSQQQYF
-	TRBV7-2	TRBJ1-6	-	TGTGCCAGCAGCTTAGCAGGTCCTGGGAATTCACCCCTCCACTTT	CASSLAGPGNSPLHF
few	TRBV7-9	TRBJ2-3	-	TGTGCCAGCAGCTTAGGCAGGGACACCTACACAGATACGCAGTATTTT	CASSLGRDTYTDTQYF
-	TRBV19	TRBJ2-6	-	TGTGCCACCACTCAAAGGGGGTCTGGGGCCAACGTCCTGACTTTC	CATTQRGSGANVLTF
-	TRBV12-3/TRBV12-4	TRBJ1-5	TRBD1	TGTGCCAGCAGTGACAGGGGGAGCAATCAGCCCCAGCATTTT	CASSDRGSNQPQHF
-	TRBV20-1	TRBJ2-7	-	TGCAGTGCTAGAGGGTACGCCGTCACGCGCGGGAACTCCTACGAGCAGTACTTC	CSARGYAVTRGNSYEQYF
-	TRBV12-3/TRBV12-4	TRBJ1-2	TRBD1	TGTGCCAGCAGGATGACAGGGAGCGACTATGGCTACACCTTC	CASRMTGSDYGYTF
few	TRBV5-6	TRBJ2-5	-	TGTGCCAGCAGACGGGGACTGGAAGAGACCCAGTACTTC	CASRRGLEETQYF
-	TRBV29-1	TRBJ2-5	-	TGCAGCGTTCCCTACCCGTTCGGGTCCGGCCTCCTTGAGACCCAGTACTTC	CSVPYPFGSGLLETQYF
-	TRBV3-1	TRBJ2-1	-	TGTGCCAGCAGACCCTACGTAGGGGGCAATGAGCAGTTCTTC	CASRPYVGGNEQFF
-	TRBV9	TRBJ2-5	-	TGTGCCAGCAGCGTAGACGAGGTCATGGGGACCCAGTACTTC	CASSVDEVMGTQYF
few	TRBV5-1	TRBJ1-1	-	TGCGCCAGCAGCTTGAGTGGCTCTGCCATGAACACTGAAGCTTTCTTT	CASSLSGSAMNTEAFF
few	TRBV9	TRBJ2-5	TRBD1	TGTGCCAGCAGCGACGGGACAGGGCAAGAGACCCAGTACTTC	CASSDGTGQETQYF
few	TRBV6-6	TRBJ2-5	-	TGTGCCAGCAGTTACCGGGAAGGAGAGACCCAGTACTTC	CASSYREGETQYF
-	TRBV5-5	TRBJ2-7	-	TGTGCCAGCAGCCTCCAGTTGGGACTCCAATCTACCTACGAGCAGTACTTC	CASSLQLGLQSTYEQYF
once	TRBV11-3	TRBJ2-1	-	TGTGCCAGCAGCTCCTGGGTCTCAGGGGAGAATGAGCAGTTCTTC	CASSSWVSGENEQFF
-	TRBV5-6	TRBJ2-1	-	TGTGCCAGCAGCTTTGGACAGACCAATGAGCAGTTCTTC	CASSFGQTNEQFF
-	TRBV20-1	TRBJ1-2	-	TGCAGTGCTAGTGGGGACCCCAGGGATAGCTATGGCTACACCTTC	CSASGDPRDSYGYTF
few	TRBV7-2	TRBJ2-1	-	TGTGCCAGCAGCCCAGGTGGGGGTCGTAATGAGCAGTTCTTC	CASSPGGGRNEQFF
-	TRBV12-3/TRBV12-4	TRBJ1-1	-	TGTGCCAGCAGTTTTTTCGGGAAAGACACTGAAGCTTTCTTT	CASSFFGKDTEAFF
few	TRBV7-2	TRBJ2-4	-	TGTGCCAGCAGCCCCCAGGAGACGGTCATTCAGTACTTC	CASSPQETVIQYF
-	TRBV21-1	TRBJ2-2	-	TGTGCCAGCAACCCGCCGAGAGGGCAGACGAACACCGGGGAGCTGTTTTTT	CASNPPRGQTNTGELFF
many	TRBV12-3/TRBV12-4	TRBJ2-5	TRBD2	TGTGCCAGCAGTCCGGGACTAGCGTCGGAGACCCAGTACTTC	CASSPGLASETQYF
-	TRBV7-9	TRBJ1-1	TRBD1	TGTGCCAGCAGCTTAGACCGGGACAGGGGGTTCTTT	CASSLDRDRGFF
once	TRBV5-5	TRBJ2-5	TRBD1	TGTGCCAGCAGCTTGGCTTCGGACAGGAGGTCCCAAGAGACCCAGTACTTC	CASSLASDRRSQETQYF
few	TRBV12-3/TRBV12-4	TRBJ2-1	TRBD1	TGTGCCAGCAGTAAGGCGGGACAGGGGGCTTTTGAGCAGTTCTTC	CASSKAGQGAFEQFF
-	TRBV20-1	TRBJ1-2	-	TGCAGTGCCGAAACGGAGTTCTACGGCTACACCTTC	CSAETEFYGYTF
-	TRBV5-1	TRBJ2-7	TRBD1	TGCGCCAGCAGCGCTCCGGACAGGTCGAGCTCCTACGAGCAGTACTTC	CASSAPDRSSSYEQYF
-	TRBV27	TRBJ2-7	-	TGTGCCAGCAGTGGACAGAACTACGAGCAGTACTTC	CASSGQNYEQYF
-	TRBV30	TRBJ1-3	-	TGTGCCTGGAGTAGAAGGCTTGGGGAGGGGCAAAGAAACACCATATATTTT	CAWSRRLGEGQRNTIYF
few	TRBV12-3/TRBV12-4	TRBJ1-2	-	TGTGCCAGCAGTTTCACGGGATCCCAGGGCTATGGCTACACCTTC	CASSFTGSQGYGYTF
-	TRBV18	TRBJ1-2	-	TGTGCCAGCTCACCATCGGGGGACAACTATGGCTACACCTTC	CASSPSGDNYGYTF
once	TRBV2	TRBJ2-1	-	TGTGCCAGCAGTGAGGGTCTGGGCTTATGGAAGCAGTTCTTC	CASSEGLGLWKQFF
-	TRBV7-2	TRBJ2-4	TRBD2	TGTGCCAGCAGCTCCGGGGGGGGCTGGACCAAAAACATTCAGTACTTC	CASSSGGGWTKNIQYF
few	TRBV12-3/TRBV12-4	TRBJ2-5	TRBD1	TGTGCCAGCAGTTTAGCGACAGGGGTAGAGACCCAGTACTTC	CASSLATGVETQYF
-	TRBV29-1	TRBJ2-7	TRBD1	TGCAGCGTTGAGGGACAGGGTACGCACGAGCAGTACTTC	CSVEGQGTHEQYF
-	TRBV4-3	TRBJ2-7	TRBD1	TGCGCCAGCAGCCAAGAAGAGGGACAGGGCCAGTACGAGCAGTACTTC	CASSQEEGQGQYEQYF
-	TRBV20-1	TRBJ2-3	TRBD2	TGCAGTGCACCACCCTCACTAGCGGGGGCCACAGATACGCAGTATTTT	CSAPPSLAGATDTQYF
few	TRBV15	TRBJ2-5	-	TGTGCCACCAGCAGCGGTTTACAGGTTGAGACCCAGTACTTC	CATSSGLQVETQYF
few	TRBV20-1	TRBJ1-5	-	TGCAGTGCTCTAGTCGGGGTCGGACAGTGGGGCAATCAGCCCCAGCATTTT	CSALVGVGQWGNQPQHF
-	TRBV11-3	TRBJ2-1	-	TGTGCCAGCAGCTTTTCTGCCGGGGAAGTGGGCAATGAGCAGTTCTTC	CASSFSAGEVGNEQFF
once	TRBV27	TRBJ2-3	TRBD1	TGTGCCAGCAGTTCCTGGGACAGGGTCACAGATACGCAGTATTTT	CASSSWDRVTDTQYF
-	TRBV7-6	TRBJ2-1	-	TGTGCCAGCAGCTTGGGTGGGGCCCCGGAAAATGAGCAGTTCTTC	CASSLGGAPENEQFF
-	TRBV7-9	TRBJ1-2	TRBD1	TGTGCCAGCAGCAGCATTTTCCGGGACAGTTCGGAAAGCTACACCTTC	CASSSIFRDSSESYTF
-	TRBV20-1	TRBJ2-3	-	TGCAGTGCTCAGGACCCAGGGGAGGTCTCCACAGATACGCAGTATTTT	CSAQDPGEVSTDTQYF